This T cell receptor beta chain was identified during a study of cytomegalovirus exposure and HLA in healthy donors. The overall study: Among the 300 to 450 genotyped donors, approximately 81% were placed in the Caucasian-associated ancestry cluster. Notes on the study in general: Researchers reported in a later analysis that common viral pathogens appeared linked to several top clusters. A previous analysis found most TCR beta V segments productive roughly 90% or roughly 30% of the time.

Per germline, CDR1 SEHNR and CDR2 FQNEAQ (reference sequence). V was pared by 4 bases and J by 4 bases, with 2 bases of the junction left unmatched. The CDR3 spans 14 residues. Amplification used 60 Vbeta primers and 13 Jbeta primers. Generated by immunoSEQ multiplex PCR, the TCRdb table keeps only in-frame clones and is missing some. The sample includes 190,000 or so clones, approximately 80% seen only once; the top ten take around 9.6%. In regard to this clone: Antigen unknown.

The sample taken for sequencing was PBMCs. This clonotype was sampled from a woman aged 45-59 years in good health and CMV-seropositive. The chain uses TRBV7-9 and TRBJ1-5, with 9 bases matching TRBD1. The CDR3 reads CASSYGTGNQPQHF. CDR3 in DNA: TGTGCCAGCAGCTACGGGACAGGGAATCAGCCCCAGCATTTT.